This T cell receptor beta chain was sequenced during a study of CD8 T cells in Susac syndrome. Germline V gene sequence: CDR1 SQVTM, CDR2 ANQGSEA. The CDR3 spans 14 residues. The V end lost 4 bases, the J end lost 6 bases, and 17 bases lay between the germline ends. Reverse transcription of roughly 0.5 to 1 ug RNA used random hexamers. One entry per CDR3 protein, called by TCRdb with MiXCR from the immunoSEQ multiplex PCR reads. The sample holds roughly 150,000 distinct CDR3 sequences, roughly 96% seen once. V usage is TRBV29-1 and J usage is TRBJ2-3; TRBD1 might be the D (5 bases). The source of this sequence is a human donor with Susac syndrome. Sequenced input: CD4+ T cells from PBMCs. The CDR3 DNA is TGCAGCGTTGGGTTGGGGCAGGTAGGGGATACGCAGTATTTT. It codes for CSVGLGQVGDTQYF.